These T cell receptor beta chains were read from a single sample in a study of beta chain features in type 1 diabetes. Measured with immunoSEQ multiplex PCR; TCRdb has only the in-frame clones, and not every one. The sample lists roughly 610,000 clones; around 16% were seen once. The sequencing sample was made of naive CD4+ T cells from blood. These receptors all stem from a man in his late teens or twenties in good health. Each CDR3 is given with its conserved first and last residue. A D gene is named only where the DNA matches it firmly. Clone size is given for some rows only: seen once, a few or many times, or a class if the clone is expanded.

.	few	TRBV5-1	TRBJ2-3	TGCGCCAGCAGCGGAGCCTGGAGGCAGTATTTT	CASSGAWRQYF
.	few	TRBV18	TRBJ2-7	TGTGCCAGCTCACCAATGTCCTCCTACGAGCAGTACTTC	CASSPMSSYEQYF
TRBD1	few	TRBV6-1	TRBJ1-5	TGTGCCAACCCGACAGGGAATCAGCCCCAGCATTTT	CANPTGNQPQHF
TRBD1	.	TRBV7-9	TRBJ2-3	TGTGCCAGCAGCTTAGGACAGGGGGCTGGAACAGATACGCAGTATTTT	CASSLGQGAGTDTQYF
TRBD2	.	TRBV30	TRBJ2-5	TGTGCCTGGACGCGGGGGGGGTACCAAGAGACCCAGTACTTC	CAWTRGGYQETQYF
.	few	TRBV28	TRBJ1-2	TGTGCCAGCAGTTTAACGGCGGCCTCCCCCAACTATGGCTACACCTTC	CASSLTAASPNYGYTF
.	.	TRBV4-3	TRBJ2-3	TGCGCCAGCAGCCAAGCAGGAGGTCAAGGCACAGATACGCAGTATTTT	CASSQAGGQGTDTQYF
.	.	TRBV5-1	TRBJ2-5	TGCGCCAGCAGGAGGGGTCAAGAGACCCAGTACTTC	CASRRGQETQYF
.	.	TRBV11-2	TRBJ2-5	TGTGCCAGCAGCTTAGGGGGACCCTCCCAAGAGACCCAGTACTTC	CASSLGGPSQETQYF
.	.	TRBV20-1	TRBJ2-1	TGCAGTGCACAACTAGAGGCTGAGCAGTTCTTC	CSAQLEAEQFF
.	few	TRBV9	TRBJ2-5	TGTGCCAGCAGCGTTTGGGACGGTAGACAAGAGACCCAGTACTTC	CASSVWDGRQETQYF
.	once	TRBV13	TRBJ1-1	TGTGCCAGCAGCAGAAAGATGAACACTGAAGCTTTCTTT	CASSRKMNTEAFF
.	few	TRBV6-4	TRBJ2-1	TGTGCCAGCCCGGGAAATAACTACAATGAGCAGTTCTTC	CASPGNNYNEQFF
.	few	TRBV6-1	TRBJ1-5	TGTGCCAGCACCCAGGATAGCAATCAGCCCCAGCATTTT	CASTQDSNQPQHF
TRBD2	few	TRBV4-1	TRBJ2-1	TGCGCCAGCAGCCAACCTACTAGCGGGAGGGCCCATGAGCAGTTCTTC	CASSQPTSGRAHEQFF
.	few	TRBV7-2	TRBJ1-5	TGTGCCAGCAGCCAGGCGATAAACAATCAGCCCCAGCATTTT	CASSQAINNQPQHF
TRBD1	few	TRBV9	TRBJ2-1	TGTGCCAGCAGCGTTGACAGGGCCGTCTACAATGAGCAGTTCTTC	CASSVDRAVYNEQFF
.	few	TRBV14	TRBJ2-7	TGTGCCAGCAGCCAGACCATGAAGGTCTACTCCTACGAGCAGTACTTC	CASSQTMKVYSYEQYF
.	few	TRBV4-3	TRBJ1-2	TGCGCCAGCAGCCAAGATCAAGGAGGGGCTGGCTACACCTTC	CASSQDQGGAGYTF
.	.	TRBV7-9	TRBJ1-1	TGTGCCAGCAGGCCCCTTGGGTACATGAACACTGAAGCTTTCTTT	CASRPLGYMNTEAFF
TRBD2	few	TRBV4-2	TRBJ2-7	TGTGCCAGCAGCCAAGTGGGACTAGCGGGAGGTCTCTCCTACGAGCAGTACTTC	CASSQVGLAGGLSYEQYF
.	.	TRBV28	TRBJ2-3	TGTGCCAGCAGTTTGGGGGGACGTAGCACAGATACGCAGTATTTT	CASSLGGRSTDTQYF
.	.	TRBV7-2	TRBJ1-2	TGTGCCAGCAGCTTAGTCGGAGGTTCGTACTCTAACTATGGCTACACCTTC	CASSLVGGSYSNYGYTF
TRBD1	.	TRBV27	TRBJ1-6	TGTGCCAGCAGTTTATTACAGGGGGTCAACTCACCCCTCCACTTT	CASSLLQGVNSPLHF
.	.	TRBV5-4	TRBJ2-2	TGTGCCAGCAGCGGCGCACAGGGAGGGGGCTACACCGGGGAGCTGTTTTTT	CASSGAQGGGYTGELFF
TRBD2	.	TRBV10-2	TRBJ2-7	TGCGCCAGCAGTGAGTCAGGACTAGCGGGAGGCGAGCAGTACTTC	CASSESGLAGGEQYF
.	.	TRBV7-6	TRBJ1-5	TGTGCCAGCAGCTTGGAGGGGGGACCCCAGCATTTT	CASSLEGGPQHF
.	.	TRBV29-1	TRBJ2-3	TGCAGCGCACTCAGCCCCGTCCGTAGCACAGATACGCAGTATTTT	CSALSPVRSTDTQYF
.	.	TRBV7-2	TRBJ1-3	TGTGCCAGCAGCTTAAGGGTCTCTGGAAACACCATATATTTT	CASSLRVSGNTIYF
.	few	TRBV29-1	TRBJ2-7	TGCAGCGTGGGGGGAGTCCGCACCTACGAGCAGTACTTC	CSVGGVRTYEQYF
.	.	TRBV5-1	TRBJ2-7	TGCGCCAGCAGCCCGAGGTCCGGGGCCTCCTCCTACGAGCAGTACTTC	CASSPRSGASSYEQYF